Listed below are T cell receptor beta chains from one sample, sequenced in a study of blood T cell repertoires in COVID-19. The protocol was immunoSEQ multiplex PCR, while the TCRdb copy is restricted to in-frame clones and leaves out a portion. The repertoire holds about 160,000 clones, with around 84% as singletons. The sample consisted of peripheral blood. The receptor set was obtained from a woman older than 75 with acute or convalescent COVID-19. The CDR3 runs from the conserved cysteine through the conserved F or W. A D gene is named only where the DNA matches it firmly. Size is stated for part of the rows, as once, few or many counts, or as a class when the clone is expanded.

DNA,CDR3,J,size,D,V
TGTGCCAGTAGCACCGGGACAGGCTCCATGGGGAAGACCCAGTACTTC,CASSTGTGSMGKTQYF,TRBJ2-5,NA,TRBD1,TRBV19
TGCGCCAGCAGCCCTAGCGCCTTAGCGAACACCGGGGAGCTGTTTTTT,CASSPSALANTGELFF,TRBJ2-2,few,NA,TRBV5-1
TGTGCCAGCAGTTCGAATTCCGGGACAGCAGGGGAGACCCAGTACTTC,CASSSNSGTAGETQYF,TRBJ2-5,NA,TRBD1,TRBV28
TGTGCCAGCAGCTTAACTGTGTCCGATACGCAGTATTTT,CASSLTVSDTQYF,TRBJ2-3,NA,NA,TRBV11-3
TGTGCCAGCAGCCCCGACAGCCTGGCCTACGAGCAGTACTTC,CASSPDSLAYEQYF,TRBJ2-7,NA,NA,TRBV6-5
TGTGCCAGCAGCCGACAGGGAGGTAGCTATGGCTACACCTTC,CASSRQGGSYGYTF,TRBJ1-2,NA,TRBD1,TRBV5-4
TGCGCCAGCAGCTTTGGCGGGATTGAAAAACTGTTTTTT,CASSFGGIEKLFF,TRBJ1-4,NA,NA,TRBV5-1
TGTGCCAGCAGTTTTTTACAGGGGAATTCACCCCTCCACTTT,CASSFLQGNSPLHF,TRBJ1-6,few,TRBD1,TRBV27
TGTGCCAGCAGCCAATTAGCGGGAGGGCCGTATGAGCAGTTCTTC,CASSQLAGGPYEQFF,TRBJ2-1,NA,TRBD2,TRBV14
TGTGCCAGCATGTTCGGGGTGGGAGGCGAGCAGTACTTC,CASMFGVGGEQYF,TRBJ2-7,many,NA,TRBV12-3/TRBV12-4
TGTGCCAGCAGTTTTTCGACAGGACTGATGAACACTGAAGCTTTCTTT,CASSFSTGLMNTEAFF,TRBJ1-1,NA,NA,TRBV6-2/TRBV6-3
TGTGCCAGCAGTTCCAACCCGGGACAGGGCTATCAGCCCCAGCATTTT,CASSSNPGQGYQPQHF,TRBJ1-5,once,TRBD1,TRBV6-5
TGTGCCAGCAGCCAAGATCTTCCTACTTTCTCTGGAAACACCATATATTTT,CASSQDLPTFSGNTIYF,TRBJ1-3,NA,NA,TRBV3-1/TRBV3-2
TGTGCCAGCAGCTTAGCCGGGGAGGCAGAGACCCAGTACTTC,CASSLAGEAETQYF,TRBJ2-5,NA,NA,TRBV7-9
TGTGCCAGCAGTACCGGGGGGGGGCGCGGCACTGAAGCTTTCTTT,CASSTGGGRGTEAFF,TRBJ1-1,NA,NA,TRBV2
TGTGCCAGCAGTAGCGGACAGGGATTGAACACTGAAGCTTTCTTT,CASSSGQGLNTEAFF,TRBJ1-1,few,TRBD1,TRBV25-1
TGTGCCAGCAGCTTGGATGACAGGGGCAGGCAGCCCCAGCATTTT,CASSLDDRGRQPQHF,TRBJ1-5,NA,TRBD1,TRBV5-5
TGTGCCAGCAGCCCCGGGGGACAGGGGGCGCGTGGCTACACCTTC,CASSPGGQGARGYTF,TRBJ1-2,NA,TRBD1,TRBV5-5
TGTGCCAGCAGCCAAGACCTTAGCGGGGGGGACAATGAGCAGTTCTTC,CASSQDLSGGDNEQFF,TRBJ2-1,NA,TRBD2,TRBV4-2
TGTGCCAGCACTAGCGGGGGGCGATACAATGAGCAGTTCTTC,CASTSGGRYNEQFF,TRBJ2-1,NA,TRBD2,TRBV19
TGCGCCAGCAGTGTGCGGGGGCCCGGGGAGCTGTTTTTT,CASSVRGPGELFF,TRBJ2-2,NA,NA,TRBV10-2
TGTGCCAGCAAATTTCTTCGTGGACGGGAGAACACCGGGGAGCTGTTTTTT,CASKFLRGRENTGELFF,TRBJ2-2,NA,NA,TRBV5-8
TGCGCCAGCAGCCAAGATCCCCCTCCTAGCGGGGGGGTAACAGATACGCAGTATTTT,CASSQDPPPSGGVTDTQYF,TRBJ2-3,NA,TRBD2,TRBV4-3
TGTGCCAGCAGACTACAGGGCTCGGGCTACACCTTC,CASRLQGSGYTF,TRBJ1-2,NA,NA,TRBV12-3/TRBV12-4